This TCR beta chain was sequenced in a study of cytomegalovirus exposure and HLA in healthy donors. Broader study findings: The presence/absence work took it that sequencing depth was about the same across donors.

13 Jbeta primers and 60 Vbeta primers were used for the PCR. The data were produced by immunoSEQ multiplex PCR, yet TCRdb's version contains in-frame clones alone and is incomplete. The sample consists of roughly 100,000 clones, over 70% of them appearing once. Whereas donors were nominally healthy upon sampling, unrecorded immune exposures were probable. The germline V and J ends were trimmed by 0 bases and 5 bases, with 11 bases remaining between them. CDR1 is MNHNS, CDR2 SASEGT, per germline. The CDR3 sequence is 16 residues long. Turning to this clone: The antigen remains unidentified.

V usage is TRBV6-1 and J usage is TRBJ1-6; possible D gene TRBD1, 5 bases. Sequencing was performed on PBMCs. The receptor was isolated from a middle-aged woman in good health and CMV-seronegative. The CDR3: CASSEAAGGNNSPLHF. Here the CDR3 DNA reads TGTGCCAGCAGTGAAGCAGCGGGGGGGAATAATTCACCCCTCCACTTT.